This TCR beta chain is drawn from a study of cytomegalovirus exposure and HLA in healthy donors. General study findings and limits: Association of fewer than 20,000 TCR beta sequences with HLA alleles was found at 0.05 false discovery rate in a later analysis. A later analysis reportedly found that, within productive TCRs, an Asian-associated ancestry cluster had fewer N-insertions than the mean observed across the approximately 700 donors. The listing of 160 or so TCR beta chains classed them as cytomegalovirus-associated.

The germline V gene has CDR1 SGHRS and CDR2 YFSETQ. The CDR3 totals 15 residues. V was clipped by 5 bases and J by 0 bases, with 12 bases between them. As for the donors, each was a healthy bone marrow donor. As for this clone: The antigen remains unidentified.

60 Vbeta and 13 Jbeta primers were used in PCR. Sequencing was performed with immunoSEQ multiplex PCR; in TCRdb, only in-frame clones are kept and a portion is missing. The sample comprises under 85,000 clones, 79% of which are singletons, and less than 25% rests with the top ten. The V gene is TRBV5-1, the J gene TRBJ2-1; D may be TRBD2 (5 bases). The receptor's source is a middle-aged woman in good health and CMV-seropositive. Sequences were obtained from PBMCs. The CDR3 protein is CASSPSGSSYNEQFF. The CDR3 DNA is TGCGCCAGCAGTCCGAGCGGAAGCTCCTACAATGAGCAGTTCTTC.